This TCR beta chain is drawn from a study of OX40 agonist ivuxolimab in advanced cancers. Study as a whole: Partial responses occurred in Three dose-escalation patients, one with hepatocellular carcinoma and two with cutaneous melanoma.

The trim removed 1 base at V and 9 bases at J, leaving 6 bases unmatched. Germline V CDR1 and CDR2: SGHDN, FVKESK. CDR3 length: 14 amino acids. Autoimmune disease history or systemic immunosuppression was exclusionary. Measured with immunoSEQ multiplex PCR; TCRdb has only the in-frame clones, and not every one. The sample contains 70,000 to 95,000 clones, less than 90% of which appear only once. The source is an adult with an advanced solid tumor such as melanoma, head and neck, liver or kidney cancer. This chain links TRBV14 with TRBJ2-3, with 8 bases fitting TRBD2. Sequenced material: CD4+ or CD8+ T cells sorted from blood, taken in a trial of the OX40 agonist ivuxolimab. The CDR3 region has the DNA TGTGCCAGCAGCCAAGTCCACCCGGGAGGGACGCAGTATTTT. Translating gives CASSQVHPGGTQYF.